The 8 T cell receptor beta chains reported below all come from one sample, sequenced in a study of brain T cells in children with intractable seizures. TCRdb's table, derived via immunoSEQ multiplex PCR, lists solely in-frame clones and lacks some. The sample lists roughly 80,000 clones, about 90% occurring once. The specimen comprised peripheral blood, sampled at surgery. Receptors originate from a girl aged 2-10 years with Rasmussen encephalitis and intractable seizures.

The V gene is TRBV5-4, the J gene TRBJ1-1, with 7 bases identical to TRBD1. The CDR3 runs to 15 residues. J was trimmed by 3 bases and V by 5 bases; bases with no gene match: 10. CDR1 SGHNT and CDR2 YYREEE come from the germline V gene (reference sequence). The DNA for the CDR3 is TGTGCCAGCAGGGAACAGGGGCGGGAGGACACTGAAGCTTTCTTT. It translates to CASREQGREDTEAFF.

The rearrangement links TRBV5-4 to TRBJ2-7; TRBD2 might be the D (5 bases). The CDR3 is 13 residues long. The germline V and J ends were trimmed by 4 bases and 0 bases, with 8 bases remaining between them. Per the germline V gene, CDR1 is SGHNT and CDR2 is YYREEE (reference sequence). The chain's CDR3 is CASSTRSSYEQYF. The DNA for the CDR3 is TGTGCCAGCAGCACTAGGAGCTCCTACGAGCAGTACTTC.

The chain has TRBV19 and TRBJ1-2; the D is unclear. The germline V gene encodes CDR1 LNHDA and CDR2 SQIVND (reference sequence). Between the trimmed V and J ends, which lost 6 bases and 5 bases, there was a span of 13 bases. The CDR3 spans 13 residues. CDR3 residues: CASRFVGKYGYTF. In DNA, the CDR3 is TGTGCCAGTAGGTTCGTAGGAAAGTATGGCTACACCTTC.

The rearrangement uses TRBV18 and TRBJ1-1, with 7 bases aligning to TRBD1. V shed 3 bases and J 8 bases; nucleotides not matched to a gene: 3. Germline values: CDR1 KGHSH, CDR2 LQKENI. This CDR3 is 12 amino acids long. The CDR3 DNA follows: TGTGCCAGCTCACCCGTGACAGGGGAAGCTTTCTTT. This gives the protein CASSPVTGEAFF.

The genes are TRBV3-1 (or the pseudogene TRBV3-2) and TRBJ2-7; D might be TRBD2 (5 bases). The CDR3 loop spans 15 amino acids. In germline, CDR1 is LGHDT, CDR2 YNNKEL (reference sequence). Trimming took 4 bases from V and 0 from J, leaving 13 bases between them. In nucleotides, the CDR3 is TGTGCCAGCAGCCCTACCACTAGGCCCTCCTACGAGCAGTACTTC. This translates into CASSPTTRPSYEQYF.

V and J are TRBV5-1 and TRBJ2-3; D remains ambiguous. This CDR3 has 13 residues. Per germline, CDR1 SGHRS and CDR2 YFSETQ. V lost 1 base and J 2 bases, leaving 5 bases between the germline ends. The CDR3 is CASSLWDTDTQYF. DNA for the CDR3: TGCGCCAGCAGCTTGTGGGACACAGATACGCAGTATTTT. Based on the CDR3 plus reference TRBV5-1 and TRBJ2-3, the full variable domain is KAGVTQTPRYLIKTRGQQVTLSCSPISGHRSVSWYQQTPGQGLQFLFEYFSETQRNKGNFPGRFSGRQFSNSRSEMNVSTLELGDSALYLCASSLWDTDTQYFGPGTRLTVL.

The gene calls are TRBV9 and TRBJ2-7; TRBD2 matches at 10 bases. The V and J ends lost 5 bases and 2 bases, in that order; junction bases with no gene match: 10. In germline, CDR1 is SGDLS, CDR2 YYNGEE. CDR3 length: 16 residues. DNA of the CDR3: TGTGCCAGCAGTAATTATAGCGGGAGGAAGACCTACGAGCAGTACTTC. It codes for CASSNYSGRKTYEQYF.

The chain combines TRBV9 with TRBJ1-6; 10 bases are shared with TRBD1. The CDR3 length is 14 residues. Unmatched junction bases numbered 1, after V lost 2 bases and J lost 8 bases. Germline values: CDR1 SGDLS, CDR2 YYNGEE. CDR3 sequence reads: CASSVGTGDSPLHF. The CDR3 DNA reads TGTGCCAGCAGCGTCGGGACAGGGGATTCACCCCTCCACTTT. The full variable domain, rest sourced from reference TRBV9 and TRBJ1-6, is DSGVTQTPKHLITATGQRVTLRCSPRSGDLSVYWYQQSLDQGLQFLIQYYNGEERAKGNILERFSAQQFPDLHSELNLSSLELGDSALYFCASSVGTGDSPLHFGNGTRLTVT.